This record looks at one T cell receptor beta chain sequence and its context. The antigen remains undetermined. The ends were cut back, 4 bases at V and 3 bases at J, with 10 bases in the middle. The CDR3 spans 13 residues. Germline V lookup: CDR1 SGHDT, CDR2 YYEEEE. The sample originates from a study of T cell responses to AZD1222 COVID-19 vaccine. This table comes from immunoSEQ multiplex PCR, and its TCRdb copy is limited to in-frame clones, with some not included. The sample yields roughly 150,000 clones, more than 90% seen once. Study-level points and caveats: Vaccination with two AZD1222 doses was followed by a rise in Spike-specific TCR breadth and depth. The peak T cell response came first, and repertoires were sampled only after it. Regions 160-218 and 743-854 dominated among vaccine-associated CD4 TCRs spanning spike.

The sequenced sample was peripheral blood, obtained 28 days after the second AZD1222 dose. The V and J genes are TRBV5-6 and TRBJ1-2; weak D call: TRBD1 (6 bases). The source of this sequence is an adult who received the AZD1222 COVID-19 vaccine. For the CDR3, the DNA is TGTGCCAGCAGCGCACAGGGCCACTATGGCTACACCTTC. Translation gives CASSAQGHYGYTF. Looking up the rest from reference TRBV5-6 and TRBJ1-2 gives the full variable domain: DAGVTQSPTHLIKTRGQQVTLRCSPKSGHDTVSWYQQALGQGPQFIFQYYEEEERQRGNFPDRFSGHQFPNYSSELNVNALLLGDSALYLCASSAQGHYGYTFGSGTRLTVV.